The clone carrying this T cell receptor beta chain was detected many times. Antigen specificity is unknown. Germline and junction disagree at one end, which may indicate a read error. This record belongs to a study of shared clonotypes between healthy human individuals. Study-wide findings and caveats: Estimated richness values were generally larger in naive subsets than in memory subsets.

Each replicate PCR on the sorted subsets used about 220 ng DNA (around 30,000 T cell genomes). Original methodology: Filtering differed for immunoSEQ, which gave only junction sequences without quality scores. Measured with immunoSEQ multiplex PCR; TCRdb has only the in-frame clones, and not every one. The V and J calls and the clone size are those of that table, but D and trimming were determined from the DNA. The sample includes some 1 million clones, more than 65% of them seen just once. CDR1 is LNHDA and CDR2 is SQIVND in the germline V gene (reference sequence). The CDR3 is made up of 10 amino acids.

The clonotype comes from a man younger than 35 in good health. The chain joins TRBV19 to TRBJ2-7; 7 nucleotides agree with TRBD2. What was sequenced was memory CD4+ T cells sorted from blood. Described subset: CD45RA-negative fraction. The CDR3 is CASSIEGGFF. The DNA for the CDR3 is TGTGCCAGTAGTATAGAGGGAGGGTTCTTC.